Each of the 7 T cell receptor beta chains below was sequenced from the same sample in a study of cytomegalovirus exposure and HLA in healthy donors. The primer mix had 60 Vbeta and 13 Jbeta primers. The repertoire was sequenced with immunoSEQ multiplex PCR; TCRdb's copy has only in-frame clones and lacks some. The data hold about 52,000 clones, with about three quarters observed a single time. Sequencing input: PBMCs. The receptors derive from a young man in good health and CMV-seronegative.

This clone turned up a few times. V and J are TRBV7-8 and TRBJ2-7; 8 positions match TRBD1. This CDR3 region has 16 residues. J lost 3 bases, V lost 4 bases, and 11 bases had no gene match. Germline loops: CDR1 SGHVS, CDR2 FQNEAQ. The CDR3 is CASSSKGQGSYYEQYF. In DNA, the CDR3 is TGTGCCAGCAGCTCGAAAGGACAGGGATCGTACTACGAGCAGTACTTC.

This clone was seen a single time. The rearrangement joins TRBV9 to TRBJ2-5; 10 bases align to TRBD1. CDR3 length equals 15 residues. V was clipped by 4 bases and J by 4 bases; unmatched bases: 7. In germline, CDR1 is SGDLS, CDR2 YYNGEE. CDR3 sequence reads: CASSTDRGLGETQYF. The DNA of the CDR3 is TGTGCCAGCAGCACGGACAGGGGGTTGGGAGAGACCCAGTACTTC.

The chain uses TRBV28 and TRBJ2-3; D uncertain. Germline V gene data show CDR1 as MDHEN and CDR2 as SYDVKM. The CDR3 has 14 amino acids. V was clipped by 6 bases and J by 11 bases, with 21 bases between them. This CDR3 reads CASRRSTPYPGQYF. CDR3 coding DNA: TGTGCCAGCAGACGTTCGACACCATACCCAGGGCAGTATTTT.

In its sample, this clone was seen once. J is TRBJ2-7 and V is TRBV15, with D perhaps matching TRBD1 (5 bases). Trimming took 4 bases from V and 7 from J, leaving 20 bases between them. This CDR3 has 15 residues. Germline loops: CDR1 LNHNV, CDR2 YYDKDF (reference sequence). Here the CDR3 DNA reads TGTGCCACCAGCACAGTGACAGAACGCCCTCGGGAGCAGTACTTC. Encoded protein: CATSTVTERPREQYF. Filled out from reference TRBV15 and TRBJ2-7, the complete variable domain reads DAMVIQNPRYQVTQFGKPVTLSCSQTLNHNVMYWYQQKSSQAPKLLFHYYDKDFNNEADTPDNFQSRRPNTSFCFLDIRSPGLGDTAMYLCATSTVTERPREQYFGPGTRLTVT.

This clone was detected a few times. J is TRBJ1-2 and V is TRBV2; TRBD1 might be the D (5 bases). The V gene lost 7 bases and the J gene lost 8 bases, with 14 bases spanning the gap. The V gene's germline CDR1 is SNHLY and CDR2 FYNNEI. The CDR3 runs 12 residues. As DNA, the CDR3 is TGTGCCAGCACCCCCGGGACTGGAGGCTACACCTTC. Its protein product is CASTPGTGGYTF.

In this sample, this clone turned up a few times. This chain joins TRBV7-2 and TRBJ1-2; 7 nucleotides align to TRBD1. The CDR3 is made up of 14 amino acids. Trimming removed 1 base from V and 5 bases from J; junction bases left unmatched: 4. Germline loops: CDR1 SGHTA, CDR2 FQGNSA. As DNA, the CDR3 is TGTGCCAGCAGCTTAGGACAGGGACGGTATGGCTACACCTTC. As protein: CASSLGQGRYGYTF. The variable domain in full, completed from reference TRBV7-2 and TRBJ1-2, reads GAGVSQSPSNKVTEKGKDVELRCDPISGHTALYWYRQSLGQGLEFLIYFQGNSAPDKSGLPSDRFSAERTGGSVSTLTIQRTQQEDSAVYLCASSLGQGRYGYTFGSGTRLTVV.

This rearrangement joins TRBV27 to TRBJ1-1, with D perhaps matching TRBD1 (6 bases). V was pared by 4 bases and J by 2 bases, with 11 bases between. There are 14 residues in the CDR3. Germline V gene data show CDR1 as MNHEY and CDR2 as SMNVEV (reference sequence). The CDR3 DNA sequence: TGTGCCAGCAGTTCGAGGGGGATTAACACTGAAGCTTTCTTT. Amino acid sequence: CASSSRGINTEAFF.